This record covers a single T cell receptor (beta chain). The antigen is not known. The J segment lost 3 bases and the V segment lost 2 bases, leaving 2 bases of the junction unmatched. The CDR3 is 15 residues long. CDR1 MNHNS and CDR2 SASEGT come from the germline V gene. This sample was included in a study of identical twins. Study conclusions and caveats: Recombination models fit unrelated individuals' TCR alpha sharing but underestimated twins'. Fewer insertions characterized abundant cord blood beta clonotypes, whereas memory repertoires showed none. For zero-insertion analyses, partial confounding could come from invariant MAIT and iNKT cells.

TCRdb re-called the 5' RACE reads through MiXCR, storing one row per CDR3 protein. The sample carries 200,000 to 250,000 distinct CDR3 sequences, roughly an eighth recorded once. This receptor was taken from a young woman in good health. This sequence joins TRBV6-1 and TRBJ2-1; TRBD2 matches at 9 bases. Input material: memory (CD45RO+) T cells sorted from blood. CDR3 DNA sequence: TGTGCCAGCAGTGAACTAGCGGGGCTCTACAATGAGCAGTTCTTC. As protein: CASSELAGLYNEQFF.